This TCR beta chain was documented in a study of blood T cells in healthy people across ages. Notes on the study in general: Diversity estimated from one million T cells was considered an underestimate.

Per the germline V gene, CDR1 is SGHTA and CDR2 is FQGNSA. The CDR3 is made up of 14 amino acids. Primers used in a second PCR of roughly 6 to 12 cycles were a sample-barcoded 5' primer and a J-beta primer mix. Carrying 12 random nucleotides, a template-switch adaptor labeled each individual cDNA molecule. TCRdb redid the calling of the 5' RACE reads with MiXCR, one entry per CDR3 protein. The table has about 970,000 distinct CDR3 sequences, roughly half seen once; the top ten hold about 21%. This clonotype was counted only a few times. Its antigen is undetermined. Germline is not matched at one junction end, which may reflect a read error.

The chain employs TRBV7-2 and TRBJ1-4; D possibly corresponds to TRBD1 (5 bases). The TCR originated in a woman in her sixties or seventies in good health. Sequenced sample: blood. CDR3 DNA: TGTGCCAGCAGCCTAGCGGGGGCTAATGAAAAACTGTTTTTT. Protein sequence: CASSLAGANEKLFF.